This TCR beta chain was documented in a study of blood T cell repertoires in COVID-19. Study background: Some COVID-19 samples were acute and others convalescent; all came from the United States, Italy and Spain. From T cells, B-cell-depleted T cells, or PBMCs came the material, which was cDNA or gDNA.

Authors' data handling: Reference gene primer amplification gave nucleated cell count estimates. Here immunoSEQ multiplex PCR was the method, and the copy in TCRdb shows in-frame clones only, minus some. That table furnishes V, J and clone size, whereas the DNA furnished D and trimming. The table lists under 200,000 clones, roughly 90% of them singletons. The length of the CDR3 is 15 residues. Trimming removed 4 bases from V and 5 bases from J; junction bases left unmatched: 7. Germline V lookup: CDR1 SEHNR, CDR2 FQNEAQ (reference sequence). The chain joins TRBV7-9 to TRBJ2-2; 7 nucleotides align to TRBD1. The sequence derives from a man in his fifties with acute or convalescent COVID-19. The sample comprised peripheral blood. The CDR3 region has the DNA TGTGCCAGCAGCTCCAAGGGGGCTGGGACCGGGGAGCTGTTTTTT. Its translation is CASSSKGAGTGELFF.